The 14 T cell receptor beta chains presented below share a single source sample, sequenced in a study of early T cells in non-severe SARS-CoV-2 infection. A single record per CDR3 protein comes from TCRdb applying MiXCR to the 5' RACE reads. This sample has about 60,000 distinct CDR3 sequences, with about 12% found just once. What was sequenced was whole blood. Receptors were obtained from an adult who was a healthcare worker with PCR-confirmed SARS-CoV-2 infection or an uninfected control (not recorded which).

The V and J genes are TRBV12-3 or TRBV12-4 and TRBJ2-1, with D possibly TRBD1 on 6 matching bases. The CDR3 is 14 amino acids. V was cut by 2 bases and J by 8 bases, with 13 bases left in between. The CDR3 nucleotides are TGTGCCAGCAGTTTATCGCAGGGGATCCATGAGCAGTTCTTC. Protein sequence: CASSLSQGIHEQFF.

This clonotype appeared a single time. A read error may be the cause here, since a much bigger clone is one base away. DNA for the CDR3: TGCGCCAGCAGCCACGCGGACAGATTGAACACTGGAGCTTTCTTT. It yields the protein CASSHADRLNTGAFF. The gene calls are TRBV4-1 and TRBJ1-1; a weak D match, TRBD1 (6 bases). This CDR3 region has 15 residues. Germline CDR1 is MGHRA and CDR2 is YSYEKL.

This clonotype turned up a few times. The DNA of the CDR3 is TGCGCCAGCAGCTTGGGGGCTGAGGAGACCCAGTACTTC. Amino acid sequence: CASSLGAEETQYF. This rearrangement joins TRBV5-1 to TRBJ2-5; D unclear. Deletions cut 0 bases from V and 5 bases from J, with 8 bases between. Germline CDR1 and CDR2: SGHRS and YFSETQ. CDR3 length: 13 amino acids.

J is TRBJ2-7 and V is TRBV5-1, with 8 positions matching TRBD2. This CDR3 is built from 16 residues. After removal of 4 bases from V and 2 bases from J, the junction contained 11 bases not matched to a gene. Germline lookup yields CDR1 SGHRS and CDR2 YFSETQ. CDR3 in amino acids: CASSPRNTGGTYEQYF. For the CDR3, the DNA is TGCGCCAGCAGCCCCAGAAACACGGGGGGGACCTACGAGCAGTACTTC. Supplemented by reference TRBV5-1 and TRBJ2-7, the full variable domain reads KAGVTQTPRYLIKTRGQQVTLSCSPISGHRSVSWYQQTPGQGLQFLFEYFSETQRNKGNFPGRFSGRQFSNSRSEMNVSTLELGDSALYLCASSPRNTGGTYEQYFGPGTRLTVT.

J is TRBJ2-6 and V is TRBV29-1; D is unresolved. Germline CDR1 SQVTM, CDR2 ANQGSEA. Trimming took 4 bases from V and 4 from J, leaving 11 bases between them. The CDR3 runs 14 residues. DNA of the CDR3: TGCAGCGTTGGAAAGGGCGCCGGGGCCAACGTCCTGACTTTC. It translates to CSVGKGAGANVLTF.

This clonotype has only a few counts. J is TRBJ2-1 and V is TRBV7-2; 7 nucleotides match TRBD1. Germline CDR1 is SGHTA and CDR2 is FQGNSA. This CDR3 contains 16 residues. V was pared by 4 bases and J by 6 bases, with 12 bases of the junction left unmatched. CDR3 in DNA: TGTGCCAGCAGCTGGGCTACAGGGGCCCGGGCCAATGAGCAGTTCTTC. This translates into CASSWATGARANEQFF.

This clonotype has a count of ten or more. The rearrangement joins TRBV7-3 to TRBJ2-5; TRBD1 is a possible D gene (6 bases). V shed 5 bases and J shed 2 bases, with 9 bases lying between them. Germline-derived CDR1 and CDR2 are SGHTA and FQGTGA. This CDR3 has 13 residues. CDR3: CASSNDRQETQYF. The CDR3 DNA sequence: TGTGCCAGCAGCAACGACAGGCAAGAGACCCAGTACTTC.

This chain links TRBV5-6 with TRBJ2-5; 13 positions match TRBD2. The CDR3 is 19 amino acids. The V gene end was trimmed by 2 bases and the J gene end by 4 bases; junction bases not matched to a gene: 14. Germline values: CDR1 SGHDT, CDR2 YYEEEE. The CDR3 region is CASSFPRLAGGSPRETQYF. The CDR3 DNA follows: TGTGCCAGCAGCTTTCCCCGACTAGCGGGAGGCTCCCCCCGAGAGACCCAGTACTTC.

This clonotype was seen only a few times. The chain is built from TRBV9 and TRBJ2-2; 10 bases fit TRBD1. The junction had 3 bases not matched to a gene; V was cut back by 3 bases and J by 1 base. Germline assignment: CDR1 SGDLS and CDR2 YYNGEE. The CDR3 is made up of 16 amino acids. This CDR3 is CASSGQGAMNTGELFF. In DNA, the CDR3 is TGTGCCAGCAGCGGACAGGGGGCCATGAACACCGGGGAGCTGTTTTTT.

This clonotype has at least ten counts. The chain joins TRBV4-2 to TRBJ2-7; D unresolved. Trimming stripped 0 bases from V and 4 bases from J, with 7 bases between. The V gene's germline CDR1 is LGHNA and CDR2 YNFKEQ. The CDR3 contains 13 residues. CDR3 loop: CASSQERWYEQYF. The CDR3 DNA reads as TGTGCCAGCAGCCAAGAGCGTTGGTACGAGCAGTACTTC.

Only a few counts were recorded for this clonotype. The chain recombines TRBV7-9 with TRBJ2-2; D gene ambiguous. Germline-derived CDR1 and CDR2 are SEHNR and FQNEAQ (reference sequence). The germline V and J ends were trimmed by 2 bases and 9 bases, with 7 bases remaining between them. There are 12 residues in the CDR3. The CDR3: CASSLISRELFF. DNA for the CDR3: TGTGCCAGCAGCTTAATCAGTAGGGAGCTGTTTTTT.

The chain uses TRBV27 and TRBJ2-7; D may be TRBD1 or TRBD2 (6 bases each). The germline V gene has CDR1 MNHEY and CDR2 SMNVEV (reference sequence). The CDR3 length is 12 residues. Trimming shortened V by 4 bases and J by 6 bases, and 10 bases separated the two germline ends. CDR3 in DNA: TGTGCCAGCAGTTACGGGGGCGGCGAGCAGTACTTC. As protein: CASSYGGGEQYF.

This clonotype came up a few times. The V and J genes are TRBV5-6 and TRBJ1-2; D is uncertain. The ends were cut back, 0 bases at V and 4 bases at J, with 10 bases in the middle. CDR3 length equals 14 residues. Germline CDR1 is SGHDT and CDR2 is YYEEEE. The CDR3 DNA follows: TGTGCCAGCAGCTTGGACCCCTTGGGCTATGGCTACACCTTC. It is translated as CASSLDPLGYGYTF.

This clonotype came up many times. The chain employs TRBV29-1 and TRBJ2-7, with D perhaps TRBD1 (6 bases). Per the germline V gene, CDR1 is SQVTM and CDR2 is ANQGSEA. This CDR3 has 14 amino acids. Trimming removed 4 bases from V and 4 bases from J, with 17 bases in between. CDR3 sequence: CSVAPSGAAYEQYF. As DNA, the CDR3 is TGCAGCGTTGCCCCATCAGGGGCGGCATACGAGCAGTACTTC.